The 27 T cell receptor beta chains below come from one sample, sequenced in a study of coeliac disease. Measured with immunoSEQ multiplex PCR; TCRdb has only the in-frame clones, and not every one. The profile shows approximately 7,400 clones, nearly 65% of them singletons. The sample comprised lamina propria lymphocytes from the gut. These receptors were obtained from a woman aged 60-75 years with active celiac disease.

This clone was found once. The chain uses TRBV19 and TRBJ1-4, with D unclear. CDR3 size: 14 residues. V lost 6 bases and J 0 bases, leaving 8 bases between the germline ends. CDR1 LNHDA and CDR2 SQIVND come from the germline V gene (reference sequence). The CDR3 DNA is TGTGCCAGTAGGACGGAGCCAACTAATGAAAAACTGTTTTTT. It translates to CASRTEPTNEKLFF.

This clone was counted between two and nine times. V is TRBV28 and J is TRBJ2-3; perhaps TRBD1 as D (6 bases). The germline V gene has CDR1 MDHEN and CDR2 SYDVKM. Trimming stripped 2 bases from V and 6 bases from J, with 27 bases between. The CDR3 is 19 amino acids. The CDR3: CASSLLLLTGTPDWDTQYF. In nucleotides, the CDR3 is TGTGCCAGCAGTTTACTCCTCCTTACCGGGACACCTGATTGGGATACGCAGTATTTT.

This clone occurred once. The J gene is TRBJ2-5, the V gene TRBV5-1; no clear D. The CDR3 extends over 15 amino acids. V was clipped by 4 bases and J by 5 bases, with 18 bases between them. Germline V CDR1 and CDR2: SGHRS, YFSETQ. This chain's CDR3 is CASSLTFNPAETQYF. The CDR3, as DNA: TGCGCCAGCAGCCTGACTTTTAACCCTGCGGAGACCCAGTACTTC.

The rearrangement links TRBV6-1 to TRBJ2-7; D call uncertain. This CDR3 is built from 13 residues. Deletions cut 2 bases from V and 4 bases from J, with 9 bases between. Germline-derived CDR1 and CDR2 are MNHNS and SASEGT. Here the CDR3 DNA reads TGTGCCAGCAGTGAATCACAGCTATACGAGCAGTACTTC. This encodes CASSESQLYEQYF.

The rearrangement uses TRBV7-9 and TRBJ1-4, with D hard to call. Trimming left V 4 bases short and J 4 bases short, with 10 bases between. There are 14 residues in the CDR3. Germline V lookup: CDR1 SEHNR, CDR2 FQNEAQ (reference sequence). This CDR3 reads CASSYTAINEKLFF. DNA for the CDR3: TGTGCCAGCAGCTACACAGCTATTAATGAAAAACTGTTTTTT.

The chain carries TRBV18 and TRBJ2-6, with D maybe TRBD1 (5 bases). The germline V gene encodes CDR1 KGHSH and CDR2 LQKENI. Trimming removed 2 bases at V and 0 bases at J, with 11 bases between. This CDR3 spans 17 amino acids. CDR3 sequence (DNA): TGTGCCAGCTCACCAGGGGCAGACTTCTCTGGGGCCAACGTCCTGACTTTC. As protein: CASSPGADFSGANVLTF.

The rearrangement links TRBV2 to TRBJ1-2; D is possibly TRBD1 (6 bases). The CDR3 has 13 amino acids. V was shortened by 11 bases and J by 4 bases, with 17 bases between the two germline ends. Germline V gives CDR1 SNHLY, CDR2 FYNNEI. The chain's CDR3 is CAGREGVIYGYTF. CDR3 sequence (DNA): TGTGCCGGACGAGAGGGGGTAATCTATGGCTACACCTTC.

This chain joins TRBV28 and TRBJ2-6, with 8 bases identical to TRBD2. The ends lost 10 bases at V and 2 bases at J; junction bases unmatched: 10. The CDR3 extends over 16 amino acids. CDR1 and CDR2 from the germline V gene are MDHEN and SYDVKM. The CDR3 nucleotides are TGTGCCATCTCTCGGGGGGGGGCGGCTGGGGCCAACGTCCTGACTTTC. It translates to CAISRGGAAGANVLTF. Full variable domain (rest looked up from reference TRBV28 and TRBJ2-6): DVKVTQSSRYLVKRTGEKVFLECVQDMDHENMFWYRQDPGLGLRLIYFSYDVKMKEKGDIPEGYSVSREKKERFSLILESASTNQTSMYLCAISRGGAAGANVLTFGAGSRLTVL.

The chain recombines TRBV27 with TRBJ2-1; the match to TRBD2 covers 11 bases. J lost 7 bases, V lost 7 bases, and 9 bases had no gene match. Germline-derived CDR1 and CDR2 are MNHEY and SMNVEV (reference sequence). The CDR3 extends over 15 amino acids. The DNA of the CDR3 is TGTGCCAGCACCTTAGCGGGAGGGCTAGTGAATGAGCAGTTCTTC. It codes for CASTLAGGLVNEQFF.

The chain combines TRBV5-4 with TRBJ2-2; 7 bases are shared with TRBD2. Per the germline V gene, CDR1 is SGHNT and CDR2 is YYREEE (reference sequence). This CDR3 is 14 amino acids long. The J segment lost 7 bases and the V segment lost 4 bases, leaving 7 bases of the junction unmatched. DNA of the CDR3: TGTGCCAGCAGCCCCCCGGGGGGTGGCGGGGAGCTGTTTTTT. Amino acid sequence: CASSPPGGGGELFF.

The chain links TRBV29-1 to TRBJ2-5; TRBD2 matches 11 bases. Germline values: CDR1 SQVTM, CDR2 ANQGSEA. The V gene end was trimmed by 6 bases and the J gene end by 2 bases; junction bases not matched to a gene: 11. This CDR3 spans 16 amino acids. The CDR3 is CSVLIAGGVGQETQYF. CDR3 DNA: TGCAGCGTCCTCATAGCGGGGGGGGTAGGGCAAGAGACCCAGTACTTC.

This clone came up a few times. The junction departs from germline at one end; a sequencing error may be responsible. The chain couples TRBV4-3 to TRBJ2-7, with D perhaps TRBD1 (7 bases). The CDR3 covers 15 residues. Germline V lookup: CDR1 LGHNA, CDR2 YSLEER. In DNA, the CDR3 is TGCGCCAGCAGCCATCAAGCAGGGGGGATGTACGTGCAGTACTTC. This sequence encodes CASSHQAGGMYVQYF.

CDR3: CASSYRDRVLRNTIYF. CDR3 nucleotides: TGTGCCAGCAGTTACCGGGACAGGGTTCTAAGAAACACCATATATTTT. The rearrangement uses TRBV5-6 and TRBJ1-3; 9 bases fit TRBD1. The CDR3 totals 16 residues. J gave up 5 bases and V 5 bases, and 11 bases lay outside the gene matches. Germline V gene sequence: CDR1 SGHDT, CDR2 YYEEEE.

CDR3 in amino acids: CASSSPLLAPGGIQYF. The CDR3, as DNA: TGTGCCAGCAGCTCCCCCCTACTAGCGCCAGGAGGCATTCAGTACTTC. V is TRBV7-9 and J is TRBJ2-4, with 7 bases fitting TRBD2. CDR1 is SEHNR, CDR2 FQNEAQ, per germline (reference sequence). The CDR3 is 16 residues long. V dropped 4 bases and J dropped 9; count of bases not matched to a gene: 15.

V and J are TRBV28 and TRBJ1-4; 9 nucleotides agree with TRBD1. The CDR3 length is 14 residues. V lost 5 bases and J lost 3; bases outside the gene matches: 1. Germline CDR1 MDHEN, CDR2 SYDVKM. For the CDR3, the DNA is TGTGCCAGCAGTCGACAGGGGGCTAATGAAAAACTGTTTTTT. Residues: CASSRQGANEKLFF.

With respect to this clone: This specimen includes other DNA sequences encoding the same CDR3. The gene calls are TRBV19 and TRBJ2-5; TRBD2 might be the D (6 bases). V shed 6 bases and J shed 5 bases, with 10 bases lying between them. The CDR3 has 12 residues. CDR1 LNHDA and CDR2 SQIVND come from the germline V gene (reference sequence). The chain's CDR3 is CASSSAGETQYF. The CDR3 bases are TGTGCCAGTAGCTCTGCGGGGGAGACCCAGTACTTC.

The chain combines TRBV7-9 with TRBJ2-5, with D perhaps TRBD2 (5 bases). The germline V and J ends were trimmed by 3 bases and 7 bases, with 12 bases remaining between them. The CDR3 loop spans 13 amino acids. Germline V gene data show CDR1 as SEHNR and CDR2 as FQNEAQ (reference sequence). The CDR3 DNA is TGTGCCAGCAGCTTTTTCGGGGAAGGGACCCAGTACTTC. Translation: CASSFFGEGTQYF.

The V call is TRBV5-4, the J call TRBJ2-7; maybe TRBD2 (5 bases). The length of the CDR3 is 15 residues. Germline V gene sequence: CDR1 SGHNT, CDR2 YYREEE (reference sequence). Trimming left V 4 bases short and J 0 bases short, with 14 bases between. The CDR3: CASSHGRGSSYEQYF. The CDR3 region has the DNA TGTGCCAGCAGCCACGGCCGAGGGAGCTCCTACGAGCAGTACTTC.

This clone was seen a handful of times. The J gene is TRBJ2-5, the V gene TRBV7-2; no firm D call. This CDR3 has 12 amino acids. CDR1 is SGHTA and CDR2 is FQGNSA in the germline V gene. V lost 2 bases and J 5 bases, leaving 6 bases between the germline ends. The CDR3 loop reads CASSLQAETQYF. CDR3 nucleotide sequence: TGTGCCAGCAGCTTACAGGCGGAGACCCAGTACTTC.

A few counts support this clone. J is TRBJ2-3 and V is TRBV18, with 10 bases matching TRBD2. This CDR3 spans 19 amino acids. J was trimmed by 4 bases and V by 3 bases; bases with no gene match: 16. Germline CDR1 reads KGHSH; CDR2 reads LQKENI. The CDR3 sequence is CASSPLLAGDSRGPDTQYF. For the CDR3, the DNA is TGTGCCAGCTCACCGCTCCTAGCGGGGGATTCGAGGGGCCCAGATACGCAGTATTTT.

The V call is TRBV5-6, the J call TRBJ2-7; 9 nucleotides agree with TRBD1. Per germline, CDR1 SGHDT and CDR2 YYEEEE. This CDR3 is built from 16 residues. V lost 3 bases and J lost 7; bases outside the gene matches: 14. CDR3 in DNA: TGTGCCAGCAGCTCTACTCGACAGGGGGGTACTGGGGAGCAGTACTTC. Its protein is CASSSTRQGGTGEQYF.

This clone was detected only a few times. The chain couples TRBV19 to TRBJ1-3; D gene uncertain. This CDR3 spans 17 amino acids. V lost 3 bases and J 6 bases, leaving 21 bases between the germline ends. Germline lookup yields CDR1 LNHDA and CDR2 SQIVND (reference sequence). CDR3 DNA sequence: TGTGCCAGTAGTATTCAATCGTTTTCGGGTCTCCTAAACACCATATATTTT. Translating it yields CASSIQSFSGLLNTIYF.

This clone was found a few times. This chain uses TRBV15 with TRBJ1-6; D not certain. This CDR3 region has 18 residues. Germline CDR1 LNHNV, CDR2 YYDKDF (reference sequence). V was cut by 0 bases and J by 0 bases, with 12 bases left in between. The CDR3 spells CATSRDPRSSSYNSPLHF. The CDR3 nucleotides are TGTGCCACCAGCAGAGATCCCCGGTCCTCCTCCTATAATTCACCCCTCCACTTT. The entire variable domain, with the rest obtained from reference TRBV15 and TRBJ1-6, is as follows: DAMVIQNPRYQVTQFGKPVTLSCSQTLNHNVMYWYQQKSSQAPKLLFHYYDKDFNNEADTPDNFQSRRPNTSFCFLDIRSPGLGDTAMYLCATSRDPRSSSYNSPLHFGNGTRLTVT.

This clone has just a few counts. The chain carries TRBV28 and TRBJ2-7, with no clear D. The CDR3 runs 14 residues. Looked up from germline, CDR1 is MDHEN and CDR2 is SYDVKM. Trimming stripped 8 bases from V and 3 bases from J, with 17 bases between. This CDR3 is CASSTPDSFYEQYF. In nucleotides, the CDR3 is TGTGCCAGCTCTACTCCCGACTCTTTCTACGAGCAGTACTTC.

The chain employs TRBV6-6 and TRBJ1-4, with D maybe TRBD1 (5 bases). V gave up 6 bases and J gave up 8 bases, with 10 bases separating them. The CDR3 loop spans 12 amino acids. Germline V gene sequence: CDR1 MNHNY, CDR2 SVGAGI (reference sequence). CDR3 DNA sequence: TGTGCCAGCAGCCAGGGTCGGGAAAAACTGTTTTTT. Its protein product is CASSQGREKLFF.

This clone was counted only a few times. CDR3 DNA: TGTGCCAGCAGCCCCTCATGGTCCAGTAATGAAAAACTGTTTTTT. Translation gives CASSPSWSSNEKLFF. The rearrangement joins TRBV9 to TRBJ1-4, with D unresolved. V lost 4 bases and J lost 4, with 14 bases in between. This CDR3 region has 15 residues. CDR1 is SGDLS and CDR2 is YYNGEE in the germline V gene. The full variable domain, its missing parts supplied by reference TRBV9 and TRBJ1-4, is DSGVTQTPKHLITATGQRVTLRCSPRSGDLSVYWYQQSLDQGLQFLIQYYNGEERAKGNILERFSAQQFPDLHSELNLSSLELGDSALYFCASSPSWSSNEKLFFGSGTQLSVL.

The V call is TRBV6-5, the J call TRBJ1-5, with D unresolved. This CDR3 has 14 residues. Trimming left V 7 bases short and J 4 bases short, with 14 bases between. Germline CDR1 and CDR2: MNHEY and SVGAGI. Written as DNA, the CDR3 is TGTGCCAGCACCCCCGACGGAGGTAATCAGCCCCAGCATTTT. Amino acid sequence: CASTPDGGNQPQHF.